This TCR beta chain was sequenced for a study of vaccination effects on CD4 cells after COVID-19. Study details: As their vaccination, participants received two doses of either BNT162b2 or mRNA-1273. Overall study findings and caveats: The study had few convalescent patients and no early post-infection timepoints.

CDR1 and CDR2 from the germline V gene are SGHNT and YYREEE (reference sequence). CDR3 length: 16 amino acids. The germline V and J ends were trimmed by 0 bases and 1 base, with 13 bases remaining between them. Repertoires were generated with immunoSEQ multiplex PCR, while TCRdb's copy carries only in-frame clones and drops some. The sample contains about 23,000 clones, roughly 73% of which appear only once. Sequencing followed a ViraFEST assay step that expanded antigen-specific CD4+ T cells with viral peptide pools. Between days 9 and 10 of culture, CD4+ T cells were separated out. In the vaccine recipients, nucleocapsid antibodies were negative and there was no prior SARS-CoV-2 infection. Every well got some 1.8 million PBMC, which were grown with around 10 IU/ml IL-2 and about 10 ug/ml peptides. A half-volume exchange with IL-2 medium occurred on days 3 and 7. This clone was observed a single time. Its antigen remains unknown.

The clonotype comes from a human donor who received a COVID-19 vaccine. Sequenced material: CD4+ T cells from PBMCs cultured with SARS-CoV-2 spike peptides, taken before COVID-19 vaccination. This sequence joins TRBV5-4 and TRBJ1-1, with a possible D match to TRBD1 (6 bases). Here the CDR3 DNA reads TGTGCCAGCAGCTTGGGTCCTCGGACAGCGAACACTGAAGCTTTCTTT. This gives the protein CASSLGPRTANTEAFF.